These T cell receptor beta chains were read from a single sample in a study of graft-versus-host responses after intestinal transplantation. Their antigen targets remain unknown. TCRdb's table, derived via immunoSEQ multiplex PCR, lists solely in-frame clones and lacks some. The repertoire holds about 90,000 clones, with roughly 91% as singletons. Specimen: unstimulated CD8+ T cells sorted from spleen or lymph node cells, collected before intestinal transplant. The receptor set was obtained from a human donor who received an intestinal transplant. CDR3s leave out the opening cysteine and the closing phenylalanine or tryptophan.

J,V,CDR3
TRBJ1-2,TRBV10-2,ASSEFGGRVDGYT
TRBJ2-5,TRBV13,ASSLGTVRETQY
TRBJ2-4,TRBV30,AWGEGTAPGGLDIQY
TRBJ2-1,TRBV7-9,ASSPSLAGTGSYNEQF
TRBJ1-3,TRBV11-2,ASNWGEAGNTIY
TRBJ1-5,TRBV5-6,ASSLTPGNQPQH
TRBJ2-5,TRBV23-1,ASSQFFLYSVTQY
TRBJ2-1,TRBV6-1,ASSLAGDYNEQF
TRBJ2-1,TRBV7-6,ASSLGLAGSYNEQF
TRBJ2-1,TRBV5-1,ASSLSNEQF
TRBJ1-3,TRBV1,TSSQEQPTSGNTIY
TRBJ1-2,TRBV21-1,ASSTRQGWDRGYT
TRBJ2-3,TRBV9,ASSVGSGIDTDTQY
TRBJ2-3,TRBV28,ASSIGAGDTDTQY
TRBJ1-2,TRBV30,AWGNRAGGYT
TRBJ1-1,TRBV7-9,ASSSYRDLANTEAF
TRBJ1-5,TRBV27,ASSLHAGGQPQH
TRBJ1-1,TRBV5-8,ASSLAEAF
TRBJ1-6,TRBV7-2,ASSSSLGAPLH
TRBJ2-3,TRBV27,ASSPRLAGALDTQY
TRBJ1-3,TRBV19,ASRYGVGNTIY
TRBJ2-5,TRBV4-2,ASSQDLAGGLIETQY
TRBJ1-4,TRBV30,AWSDGQGEKLF
TRBJ2-2,TRBV4-2,ASSQDRGDSGSGELF
TRBJ1-2,TRBV14,ASSLEPGTPYGYT
TRBJ2-1,TRBV29-1,SVTTGKTYNEQF
TRBJ2-7,TRBV7-9,ASSLGQGILHEQY
TRBJ1-6,TRBV10-3,AISVQGTYSPLH
TRBJ1-4,TRBV18,ASSPVGRDSNEKLF
TRBJ1-5,TRBV29-1,SVELGASGPQH
TRBJ1-4,TRBV5-4,ASSPGGEDKLF